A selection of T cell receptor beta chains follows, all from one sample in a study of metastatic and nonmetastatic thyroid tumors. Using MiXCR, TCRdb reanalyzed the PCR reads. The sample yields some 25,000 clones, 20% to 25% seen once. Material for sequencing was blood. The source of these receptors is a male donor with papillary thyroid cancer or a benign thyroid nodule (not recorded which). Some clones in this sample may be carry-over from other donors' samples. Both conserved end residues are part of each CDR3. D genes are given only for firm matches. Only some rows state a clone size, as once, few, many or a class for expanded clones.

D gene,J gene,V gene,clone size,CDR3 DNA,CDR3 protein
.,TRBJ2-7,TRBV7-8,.,TGTGCCAGCACCCCCGGTGGCACTCTCGACGAGCAGTACTTC,CASTPGGTLDEQYF
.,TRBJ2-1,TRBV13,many,TGTGCCAGCAGCCAATCAAGCTCCGGGACATACTCCTACAATGAGCAGTTCTTC,CASSQSSSGTYSYNEQFF
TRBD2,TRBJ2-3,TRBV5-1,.,TGCGCCAGCAGCACTGGGACTAGCGGCCCAGATACGCAGTATTTT,CASSTGTSGPDTQYF
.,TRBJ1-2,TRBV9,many,TGTGCCAGCAGCGTAGGAGACCCCAGATTCTCTAACTATGGCTACACCTTC,CASSVGDPRFSNYGYTF
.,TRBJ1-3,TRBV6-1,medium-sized,TGTGCCAGCAGTGAAGCTGGGGGGAACACCATATATTTT,CASSEAGGNTIYF
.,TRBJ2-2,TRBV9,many,TGTGCCAGCAGCCCCCGGTGGACCGGGGAGCTGTTTTTT,CASSPRWTGELFF
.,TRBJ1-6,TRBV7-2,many,TGTGCCAGCAGCTCCAGGGGCAGGGCAACTAGCTCCTATAATTCACCCCTCCACTTT,CASSSRGRATSSYNSPLHF
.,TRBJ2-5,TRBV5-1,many,TGCGCCAGCAGCCCCGTAGGGGGCCAAGAGACCCAGTACTTC,CASSPVGGQETQYF
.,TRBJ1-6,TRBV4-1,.,TGCCCCAGCAGCTACCGGGACATGAAGGCACATGATTCACCCCTCCACTTT,CPSSYRDMKAHDSPLHF
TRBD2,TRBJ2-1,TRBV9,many,TGTGCCAGCAGCGTAGCTACGGGGGCTAGCGGGAGTCAAAATGAGCAGTTCTTC,CASSVATGASGSQNEQFF
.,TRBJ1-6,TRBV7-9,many,TGTGCCAGCAGCTTAGGACAGCGCTATAATTCACCCCTCCACTTT,CASSLGQRYNSPLHF
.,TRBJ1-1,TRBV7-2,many,TGTGCCAGCAGCCCCATGGAGAACACTGAAGCTTTCTTT,CASSPMENTEAFF
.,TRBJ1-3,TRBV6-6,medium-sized,TGTGCCAGCAGTTACCGGGGGGCGGTTATTGACACCATATATTTT,CASSYRGAVIDTIYF